Listed below are T cell receptor beta chains from one sample, sequenced in a study of beta chain features in type 1 diabetes. Sequenced by immunoSEQ multiplex PCR; TCRdb stores in-frame clones only, minus some. In the table there are a few hundred thousand clones, roughly 15% of which are singletons. Specimen: naive CD4+ T cells from blood. These receptors all stem from a woman younger than 30 in good health. Each CDR3 is given with its conserved first and last residue. The order of the fields is V gene, D gene, J gene, clone size, CDR3 DNA, CDR3 protein. A D gene is named only where the DNA matches it firmly. Clone size appears in some rows only: once, few, many, or a class for an expanded clone.

v_call: TRBV15
d_call: .
j_call: TRBJ1-1
clone_size: .
cdr3_nt: TGTGCCACCAGCAGACGACAAGTGAACACTGAAGCTTTCTTT
cdr3_aa: CATSRRQVNTEAFF

v_call: TRBV2
d_call: TRBD2
j_call: TRBJ2-1
clone_size: few
cdr3_nt: TGTGCCAGCAGTGACTTCGGGACTAGCGGATACAATGAGCAGTTCTTC
cdr3_aa: CASSDFGTSGYNEQFF

v_call: TRBV18
d_call: .
j_call: TRBJ2-7
clone_size: .
cdr3_nt: TGTGCCAGCTCACCACCAATGGGGAGCTCCTACGAGCAGTACTTC
cdr3_aa: CASSPPMGSSYEQYF

v_call: TRBV7-8
d_call: TRBD1
j_call: TRBJ1-2
clone_size: few
cdr3_nt: TGTGCCAGCAGTTCCGGGACAGGGTCCTACTATGGCTACACCTTC
cdr3_aa: CASSSGTGSYYGYTF

v_call: TRBV18
d_call: TRBD1
j_call: TRBJ2-7
clone_size: .
cdr3_nt: TGTGCCAGCTCACCCGGGACAGGAAAGTACGAGCAGTACTTC
cdr3_aa: CASSPGTGKYEQYF

v_call: TRBV28
d_call: .
j_call: TRBJ1-1
clone_size: few
cdr3_nt: TGTGCCAGCAGTTCATACCGGGACAATAAAGCTGAAGCTTTCTTT
cdr3_aa: CASSSYRDNKAEAFF

v_call: TRBV4-2
d_call: TRBD2
j_call: TRBJ2-7
clone_size: .
cdr3_nt: TGTGCCAGCAGCCCGAGACTAGCGGCCTACGAGCAGTACTTC
cdr3_aa: CASSPRLAAYEQYF

v_call: TRBV18
d_call: TRBD1
j_call: TRBJ1-5
clone_size: .
cdr3_nt: TGTGCCAGCTCACCCAGGACAGGAGATCAGCCCCAGCATTTT
cdr3_aa: CASSPRTGDQPQHF

v_call: TRBV11-2
d_call: TRBD2
j_call: TRBJ2-6
clone_size: .
cdr3_nt: TGTGCCAGCAGCTCGGGGGGACGTCTCTCTGGGGCCAACGTCCTGACTTTC
cdr3_aa: CASSSGGRLSGANVLTF

v_call: TRBV6-5
d_call: .
j_call: TRBJ2-5
clone_size: .
cdr3_nt: TGTGCCAGCAGTTACTCGGGCAAAACATTCCAAGAGACCCAGTACTTC
cdr3_aa: CASSYSGKTFQETQYF

v_call: TRBV5-1
d_call: .
j_call: TRBJ2-7
clone_size: .
cdr3_nt: TGCGCCAGCAGTCTCGGTGCGTACGAGCAGTACTTC
cdr3_aa: CASSLGAYEQYF

v_call: TRBV27
d_call: .
j_call: TRBJ2-7
clone_size: .
cdr3_nt: TGTGCCAGCAGATCGACAGGGAGGAGGGGTGAGCAGTACTTC
cdr3_aa: CASRSTGRRGEQYF

v_call: TRBV30
d_call: TRBD1
j_call: TRBJ2-5
clone_size: few
cdr3_nt: TGTGCCTGGAGTCAGGGGGTGGCAGAGACCCAGTACTTC
cdr3_aa: CAWSQGVAETQYF

v_call: TRBV2
d_call: TRBD2
j_call: TRBJ2-5
clone_size: .
cdr3_nt: TGTGCCAGCAGTGAAAGTGAACCTGGCGGGGGTTCCCAGTACTTC
cdr3_aa: CASSESEPGGGSQYF

v_call: TRBV7-8
d_call: .
j_call: TRBJ2-6
clone_size: few
cdr3_nt: TGTGCCAGCAGCTCCGGGTCAAGCTCTGGGGCCAACGTCCTGACTTTC
cdr3_aa: CASSSGSSSGANVLTF

v_call: TRBV9
d_call: .
j_call: TRBJ1-2
clone_size: .
cdr3_nt: TGTGCCAGCAGCACCCTGGGAGCCTATGGCTACACCTTC
cdr3_aa: CASSTLGAYGYTF

v_call: TRBV30
d_call: .
j_call: TRBJ2-2
clone_size: few
cdr3_nt: TGTGCCTGGAGTAAGACCGGGACACTGAACACCGGGGAGCTGTTTTTT
cdr3_aa: CAWSKTGTLNTGELFF

v_call: TRBV28
d_call: .
j_call: TRBJ2-7
clone_size: .
cdr3_nt: TGTGCCAGCAGTCCCGGTCTCTACTACGAGCAGTACTTC
cdr3_aa: CASSPGLYYEQYF

v_call: TRBV5-1
d_call: .
j_call: TRBJ2-1
clone_size: .
cdr3_nt: TGCGCCAGCAGCCCAGACGGGACCTACAATGAGCAGTTCTTC
cdr3_aa: CASSPDGTYNEQFF

v_call: TRBV19
d_call: .
j_call: TRBJ2-5
clone_size: .
cdr3_nt: TGTGCCAGTGGCGGGGAGTCTCCCCTCGAGACCCAGTACTTC
cdr3_aa: CASGGESPLETQYF

v_call: TRBV11-3
d_call: TRBD2
j_call: TRBJ2-1
clone_size: .
cdr3_nt: TGTGCCAGCAGCTTAGGACTAGCGGCTTCGCATGAGCAGTTCTTC
cdr3_aa: CASSLGLAASHEQFF

v_call: TRBV20-1
d_call: .
j_call: TRBJ2-7
clone_size: .
cdr3_nt: TGCAGTGCGGGGGCCCACGAGCAGTACTTC
cdr3_aa: CSAGAHEQYF

v_call: TRBV5-4
d_call: .
j_call: TRBJ2-7
clone_size: few
cdr3_nt: TGTGCCAGCAGCTTCGGGTCCTACGAGCAGTACTTC
cdr3_aa: CASSFGSYEQYF

v_call: TRBV21-1
d_call: .
j_call: TRBJ2-3
clone_size: .
cdr3_nt: TGTGCCAGCAGCACAGTCCGCACAGATACGCAGTATTTT
cdr3_aa: CASSTVRTDTQYF

v_call: TRBV30
d_call: .
j_call: TRBJ2-1
clone_size: .
cdr3_nt: TGTGCCTGGAGCCCGAGTCGAGAGCAGTTCTTC
cdr3_aa: CAWSPSREQFF

v_call: TRBV4-1
d_call: TRBD1
j_call: TRBJ2-7
clone_size: few
cdr3_nt: TGCGCCAGCAGCCACATGGACAGGCCGACCTACGAGCAGTACTTC
cdr3_aa: CASSHMDRPTYEQYF

v_call: TRBV2
d_call: TRBD2
j_call: TRBJ2-7
clone_size: .
cdr3_nt: TGTGCCAGCAGGCGAGGACTAGCGGATCCGAGCTCCTACGAGCAGTACTTC
cdr3_aa: CASRRGLADPSSYEQYF

v_call: TRBV6-4
d_call: TRBD1
j_call: TRBJ1-2
clone_size: few
cdr3_nt: TGTGCCAGCAGTGTTACCGGGACAGGGGGCGAGGGCTACACCTTC
cdr3_aa: CASSVTGTGGEGYTF

v_call: TRBV7-2
d_call: TRBD1
j_call: TRBJ1-2
clone_size: .
cdr3_nt: TGTGCCAGCAGCCTTACCATGGAGACAGGGGGCGCGGGCTACACCTTC
cdr3_aa: CASSLTMETGGAGYTF

v_call: TRBV28
d_call: TRBD2
j_call: TRBJ2-1
clone_size: few
cdr3_nt: TGTGCCAGCAGTTTAGTGGGGGGGACTAACAATGAGCAGTTCTTC
cdr3_aa: CASSLVGGTNNEQFF

v_call: TRBV28
d_call: TRBD1
j_call: TRBJ1-2
clone_size: few
cdr3_nt: TGTGCCAGCGGGATCCGGGACAGGGGACGGGGCTACACCTTC
cdr3_aa: CASGIRDRGRGYTF

v_call: TRBV2
d_call: TRBD1
j_call: TRBJ1-2
clone_size: .
cdr3_nt: TGTGCCAGCAGTGGGGACAGCACGTATGGCTACACCTTC
cdr3_aa: CASSGDSTYGYTF

v_call: TRBV7-9
d_call: .
j_call: TRBJ2-7
clone_size: few
cdr3_nt: TGTGCCAGCAGCTTCGCCCTAGGAGGGAGGTTCTCCTACGAGCAGTACTTC
cdr3_aa: CASSFALGGRFSYEQYF

v_call: TRBV18
d_call: TRBD2
j_call: TRBJ2-2
clone_size: .
cdr3_nt: TGTGCCAGCTCACCCTCGCGGGAGACGGAGCTGTTTTTT
cdr3_aa: CASSPSRETELFF

v_call: TRBV4-1
d_call: TRBD2
j_call: TRBJ2-1
clone_size: .
cdr3_nt: TGCGCCAGCAGCCAAGATGGAGTAGCGGGGAATGAGCAGTTCTTC
cdr3_aa: CASSQDGVAGNEQFF

v_call: TRBV7-3
d_call: TRBD1
j_call: TRBJ1-5
clone_size: few
cdr3_nt: TGTGCCAGCAGCTTAGGTGGACAGGGCAATCAGCCCCAGCATTTT
cdr3_aa: CASSLGGQGNQPQHF

v_call: TRBV11-2
d_call: .
j_call: TRBJ1-5
clone_size: few
cdr3_nt: TGTGCCAGCGGAGAGATCTTACGGCGCGGCAATCAGCCCCAGCATTTT
cdr3_aa: CASGEILRRGNQPQHF

v_call: TRBV29-1
d_call: .
j_call: TRBJ2-7
clone_size: few
cdr3_nt: TGCAGCGTTGAACAGGGTGGGTCCCTCTACGAGCAGTACTTC
cdr3_aa: CSVEQGGSLYEQYF

v_call: TRBV30
d_call: .
j_call: TRBJ1-2
clone_size: few
cdr3_nt: TGTGCCTGGAGTCAAATGAGGGGCTACACCTTC
cdr3_aa: CAWSQMRGYTF

v_call: TRBV6-4
d_call: TRBD2
j_call: TRBJ2-2
clone_size: once
cdr3_nt: TGTGCCAGCAGTCCTAGCGGGAGCGGAGGACCCGGGGAGCTGTTTTTT
cdr3_aa: CASSPSGSGGPGELFF

v_call: TRBV10-3
d_call: .
j_call: TRBJ2-7
clone_size: .
cdr3_nt: TGTGCCATCAGTGGGAGGATTGGGTTGGCCGCGTCATCCTACGAGCAGTACTTC
cdr3_aa: CAISGRIGLAASSYEQYF

v_call: TRBV18
d_call: .
j_call: TRBJ2-7
clone_size: .
cdr3_nt: TGTGCCAGCTCACCATTGGAGACAGGCAACGAGCAGTACTTC
cdr3_aa: CASSPLETGNEQYF

v_call: TRBV4-2
d_call: TRBD1
j_call: TRBJ2-7
clone_size: .
cdr3_nt: TGTGCCAGCGCCGTCGACGACAGGGGGGCCTACGAGCAGTACTTC
cdr3_aa: CASAVDDRGAYEQYF

v_call: TRBV29-1
d_call: .
j_call: TRBJ1-5
clone_size: few
cdr3_nt: TGCAGCGTTGAAGGAAGTAGGGGCCAGCCCCAGCATTTT
cdr3_aa: CSVEGSRGQPQHF

v_call: TRBV11-2
d_call: .
j_call: TRBJ1-2
clone_size: few
cdr3_nt: TGTGCCAGCAGGCTGGGGCCTTATGGCTACACCTTC
cdr3_aa: CASRLGPYGYTF

v_call: TRBV2
d_call: TRBD1
j_call: TRBJ2-7
clone_size: .
cdr3_nt: TGTGCCAGCTACCGACAGGGGGCGGGCGAGCAGTACTTC
cdr3_aa: CASYRQGAGEQYF

v_call: TRBV4-3
d_call: TRBD1
j_call: TRBJ1-2
clone_size: .
cdr3_nt: TGCGCCAGCAGCCAATCGCTCCAGGGGGCCAAGGGCTACACCTTC
cdr3_aa: CASSQSLQGAKGYTF

v_call: TRBV2
d_call: .
j_call: TRBJ2-2
clone_size: .
cdr3_nt: TGTGCCAGCAATTCATGGGGGGTCACCGGGGAGCTGTTTTTT
cdr3_aa: CASNSWGVTGELFF

v_call: TRBV7-2
d_call: TRBD2
j_call: TRBJ2-2
clone_size: .
cdr3_nt: TGTGCCAGCAGCGCCCCTGAGGGGACTAGCGGACACGGGGAGCTGTTTTTT
cdr3_aa: CASSAPEGTSGHGELFF

v_call: TRBV4-1
d_call: TRBD1
j_call: TRBJ2-7
clone_size: few
cdr3_nt: TGCGCCAGCAGCCGGACAGGGGAGTACGAGCAGTACTTC
cdr3_aa: CASSRTGEYEQYF

v_call: TRBV7-9
d_call: .
j_call: TRBJ1-5
clone_size: .
cdr3_nt: TGTGCCAGCAGCTTCTTAAACCAGGGACAGCCCCAGCATTTT
cdr3_aa: CASSFLNQGQPQHF

v_call: TRBV30
d_call: .
j_call: TRBJ1-3
clone_size: few
cdr3_nt: TGTGCCTGGAGTGCGTTCTCTGGAAACACCATATATTTT
cdr3_aa: CAWSAFSGNTIYF

v_call: TRBV19
d_call: .
j_call: TRBJ1-1
clone_size: few
cdr3_nt: TGTGCCAGTACGCTAACGGTTAACACTGAAGCTTTCTTT
cdr3_aa: CASTLTVNTEAFF

v_call: TRBV19
d_call: TRBD1
j_call: TRBJ1-2
clone_size: .
cdr3_nt: TGTGCCAGTACCGGAAACAGGGGAATCTATGGCTACACCTTC
cdr3_aa: CASTGNRGIYGYTF